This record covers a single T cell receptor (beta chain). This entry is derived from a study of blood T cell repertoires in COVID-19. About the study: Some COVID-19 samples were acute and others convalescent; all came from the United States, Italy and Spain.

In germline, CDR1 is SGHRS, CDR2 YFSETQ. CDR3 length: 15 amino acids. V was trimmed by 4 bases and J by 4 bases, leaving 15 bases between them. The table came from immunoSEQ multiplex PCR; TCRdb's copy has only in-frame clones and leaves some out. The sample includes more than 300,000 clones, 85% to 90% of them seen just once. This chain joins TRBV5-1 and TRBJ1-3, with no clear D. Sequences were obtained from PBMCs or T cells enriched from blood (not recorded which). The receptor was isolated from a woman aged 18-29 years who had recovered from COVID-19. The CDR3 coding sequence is TGCGCCAGCAGCCCCCTCTTAGAGAGCGGAAACACCATATATTTT. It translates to CASSPLLESGNTIYF.